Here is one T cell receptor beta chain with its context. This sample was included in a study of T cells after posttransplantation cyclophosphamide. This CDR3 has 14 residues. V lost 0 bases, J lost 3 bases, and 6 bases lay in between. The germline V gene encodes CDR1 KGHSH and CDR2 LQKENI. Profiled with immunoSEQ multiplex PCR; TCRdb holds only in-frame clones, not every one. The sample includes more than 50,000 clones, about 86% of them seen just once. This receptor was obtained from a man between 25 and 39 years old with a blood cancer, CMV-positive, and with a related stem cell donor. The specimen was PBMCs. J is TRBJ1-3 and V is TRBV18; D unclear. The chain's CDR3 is CASSPPSGGNTIYF. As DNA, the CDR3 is TGTGCCAGCTCACCACCCTCGGGTGGAAACACCATATATTTT.